This is a list of T cell receptor beta chains from one sample in a study of T cell responses to AZD1222 COVID-19 vaccine. Repertoires were generated with immunoSEQ multiplex PCR, while TCRdb's copy carries only in-frame clones and drops some. The sample lists 150,000 to 200,000 clones; 94% were seen once. Material: peripheral blood, obtained 28 days after the second AZD1222 dose. The receptors shown here come from an adult who received the AZD1222 COVID-19 vaccine. The CDR3 runs from the conserved cysteine through the conserved F or W. A D gene is named only where the DNA matches it firmly. Rows give clone size only sometimes, using once, few, many, or a class for an expanded clone.

d_call: TRBD1; clone_size: .; v_call: TRBV19; j_call: TRBJ1-1; cdr3_aa: CASSYRGLGTEAFF; cdr3_nt: TGTGCCAGTAGTTACAGGGGGTTGGGCACTGAAGCTTTCTTT
d_call: TRBD1; clone_size: .; v_call: TRBV19; j_call: TRBJ1-2; cdr3_aa: CASHGTAPNYGYTF; cdr3_nt: TGTGCCAGCCATGGGACAGCACCTAACTATGGCTACACCTTC
d_call: .; clone_size: .; v_call: TRBV3-1/TRBV3-2; j_call: TRBJ1-2; cdr3_aa: CASSQRGRSNYGYTF; cdr3_nt: TGTGCCAGCAGCCAAAGAGGCAGGTCTAACTATGGCTACACCTTC
d_call: .; clone_size: .; v_call: TRBV19; j_call: TRBJ2-2; cdr3_aa: CASSIVRHYTGELFF; cdr3_nt: TGTGCCAGTAGTATAGTTAGACATTACACCGGGGAGCTGTTTTTT
d_call: TRBD1; clone_size: .; v_call: TRBV19; j_call: TRBJ2-2; cdr3_aa: CASILTPGQGNRELFF; cdr3_nt: TGTGCCAGTATTCTCACCCCGGGACAGGGGAACCGGGAGCTGTTTTTT
d_call: TRBD2; clone_size: .; v_call: TRBV18; j_call: TRBJ2-3; cdr3_aa: CASSPPLAGGLDTQYF; cdr3_nt: TGTGCCAGCTCACCGCCCCTAGCGGGAGGGCTAGATACGCAGTATTTT
d_call: .; clone_size: .; v_call: TRBV11-2; j_call: TRBJ2-1; cdr3_aa: CASSLSSYNEQFF; cdr3_nt: TGTGCCAGCAGCCTTAGCTCCTACAATGAGCAGTTCTTC
d_call: .; clone_size: .; v_call: TRBV5-1; j_call: TRBJ1-5; cdr3_aa: CASSDGRDSNQPQHF; cdr3_nt: TGCGCCAGCAGCGACGGACGGGATAGCAATCAGCCCCAGCATTTT
d_call: TRBD1; clone_size: once; v_call: TRBV28; j_call: TRBJ1-1; cdr3_aa: CASKSNLGTANTEAFF; cdr3_nt: TGTGCCAGCAAGTCCAATCTTGGGACAGCTAACACTGAAGCTTTCTTT
d_call: .; clone_size: .; v_call: TRBV6-5; j_call: TRBJ2-2; cdr3_aa: CASSHGLISGELFF; cdr3_nt: TGTGCCAGCAGTCACGGACTGATCTCCGGGGAGCTGTTTTTT
d_call: TRBD2; clone_size: once; v_call: TRBV5-1; j_call: TRBJ2-5; cdr3_aa: CASSGLAGGQETQYF; cdr3_nt: TGCGCCAGCAGCGGACTAGCGGGAGGGCAAGAGACCCAGTACTTC
d_call: .; clone_size: once; v_call: TRBV3-1/TRBV3-2; j_call: TRBJ2-2; cdr3_aa: CASSQVPGQVEGELFF; cdr3_nt: TGTGCCAGCAGCCAAGTTCCGGGGCAGGTCGAAGGGGAGCTGTTTTTT
d_call: TRBD2; clone_size: .; v_call: TRBV4-2; j_call: TRBJ2-3; cdr3_aa: CASSQDWSGGTDTQYF; cdr3_nt: TGTGCCAGCAGCCAAGATTGGAGCGGGGGCACAGATACGCAGTATTTT
d_call: .; clone_size: .; v_call: TRBV14; j_call: TRBJ1-5; cdr3_aa: CASSQDPDRCNQPQHF; cdr3_nt: TGTGCCAGCAGCCAAGATCCCGACAGGTGCAATCAGCCCCAGCATTTT
d_call: .; clone_size: .; v_call: TRBV24-1; j_call: TRBJ2-5; cdr3_aa: CATSDPKGVQETQYF; cdr3_nt: TGTGCCACCAGTGATCCTAAGGGAGTCCAAGAGACCCAGTACTTC
d_call: TRBD1; clone_size: few; v_call: TRBV28; j_call: TRBJ1-2; cdr3_aa: CASSTGTGVRGYTF; cdr3_nt: TGTGCCAGCAGTACCGGGACAGGGGTGCGGGGCTACACCTTC
d_call: .; clone_size: .; v_call: TRBV19; j_call: TRBJ1-2; cdr3_aa: CASSTPNYGYTF; cdr3_nt: TGTGCCAGTAGTACCCCTAACTATGGCTACACCTTC
d_call: TRBD2; clone_size: .; v_call: TRBV13; j_call: TRBJ2-3; cdr3_aa: CASSSRTSGATDTQYF; cdr3_nt: TGTGCCAGCAGCTCCCGGACTAGCGGGGCCACAGATACGCAGTATTTT
d_call: .; clone_size: .; v_call: TRBV19; j_call: TRBJ1-2; cdr3_aa: CASSTQGTVWYGYTF; cdr3_nt: TGTGCCAGTAGTACACAGGGTACCGTTTGGTATGGCTACACCTTC
d_call: .; clone_size: .; v_call: TRBV18; j_call: TRBJ2-5; cdr3_aa: CASSPSWLQETQYF; cdr3_nt: TGTGCCAGCTCACCATCGTGGCTCCAAGAGACCCAGTACTTC
d_call: TRBD1; clone_size: few; v_call: TRBV27; j_call: TRBJ1-1; cdr3_aa: CASSMRQGGTEAFF; cdr3_nt: TGTGCCAGCAGTATGCGACAGGGGGGCACTGAAGCTTTCTTT
d_call: TRBD1; clone_size: .; v_call: TRBV19; j_call: TRBJ1-5; cdr3_aa: CASSLDRGRSNQPQHF; cdr3_nt: TGTGCCAGTAGTCTAGACAGGGGGCGAAGCAATCAGCCCCAGCATTTT
d_call: .; clone_size: .; v_call: TRBV10-1; j_call: TRBJ1-1; cdr3_aa: CASSEQRASTEAFF; cdr3_nt: TGCGCCAGCAGTGAACAGCGGGCTTCGACTGAAGCTTTCTTT
d_call: .; clone_size: .; v_call: TRBV6-5; j_call: TRBJ2-7; cdr3_aa: CASSYGPLNLYEQYF; cdr3_nt: TGTGCCAGCAGTTACGGCCCCTTGAACCTCTACGAGCAGTACTTC
d_call: TRBD2; clone_size: .; v_call: TRBV7-6; j_call: TRBJ2-5; cdr3_aa: CASSPPSGSRETQYF; cdr3_nt: TGTGCCAGCAGCCCCCCTAGCGGGAGTCGGGAGACCCAGTACTTC
d_call: TRBD1; clone_size: .; v_call: TRBV19; j_call: TRBJ1-1; cdr3_aa: CASSIRGQGLNTEAFF; cdr3_nt: TGTGCCAGTAGTATTCGGGGACAGGGGTTAAACACTGAAGCTTTCTTT
d_call: TRBD2; clone_size: .; v_call: TRBV9; j_call: TRBJ2-1; cdr3_aa: CASSILAGGANEQFF; cdr3_nt: TGTGCCAGCAGCATATTAGCGGGAGGGGCTAATGAGCAGTTCTTC
d_call: .; clone_size: .; v_call: TRBV4-2; j_call: TRBJ1-5; cdr3_aa: CASSPEGVDQPQHF; cdr3_nt: TGTGCCAGCAGCCCGGAGGGTGTCGATCAGCCCCAGCATTTT
d_call: TRBD2; clone_size: .; v_call: TRBV7-2; j_call: TRBJ2-5; cdr3_aa: CASVLAGGVETQYF; cdr3_nt: TGTGCCAGCGTACTAGCGGGAGGGGTGGAGACCCAGTACTTC
d_call: .; clone_size: .; v_call: TRBV25-1; j_call: TRBJ2-1; cdr3_aa: CASSERGDNEQFF; cdr3_nt: TGTGCCAGCAGTGAACGTGGGGACAATGAGCAGTTCTTC
d_call: .; clone_size: .; v_call: TRBV6-6; j_call: TRBJ2-7; cdr3_aa: CASSYSGTGNWQYF; cdr3_nt: TGTGCCAGCAGTTACTCGGGAACAGGGAACTGGCAGTACTTC
d_call: .; clone_size: once; v_call: TRBV7-2; j_call: TRBJ1-5; cdr3_aa: CASSLEVEGRPQHF; cdr3_nt: TGTGCCAGCAGCCTAGAGGTGGAGGGTCGGCCCCAGCATTTT
d_call: TRBD1; clone_size: .; v_call: TRBV29-1; j_call: TRBJ1-1; cdr3_aa: CSACTTSRTGGAFF; cdr3_nt: TGCAGCGCCTGTACCACCTCGAGGACAGGGGGCGCTTTCTTT
d_call: .; clone_size: .; v_call: TRBV6-5; j_call: TRBJ2-2; cdr3_aa: CASSYSTGELFF; cdr3_nt: TGTGCCAGCAGTTACTCCACCGGGGAGCTGTTTTTT
d_call: TRBD2; clone_size: .; v_call: TRBV15; j_call: TRBJ2-2; cdr3_aa: CAPPGTSPRANTGELFF; cdr3_nt: TGTGCCCCACCCGGGACTAGTCCACGTGCGAACACCGGGGAGCTGTTTTTT
d_call: .; clone_size: .; v_call: TRBV6-5; j_call: TRBJ1-2; cdr3_aa: CASSSPRYTF; cdr3_nt: TGTGCCAGCAGTTCTCCTCGCTACACCTTC
d_call: TRBD2; clone_size: .; v_call: TRBV5-4; j_call: TRBJ2-5; cdr3_aa: CAVTLREPQETQYF; cdr3_nt: TGTGCCGTGACCTTGCGGGAGCCTCAAGAGACCCAGTACTTC
d_call: TRBD2; clone_size: .; v_call: TRBV4-3; j_call: TRBJ2-3; cdr3_aa: CASSPQLALGTDTQYF; cdr3_nt: TGCGCCAGCAGCCCCCAACTAGCGCTGGGCACAGATACGCAGTATTTT
d_call: .; clone_size: .; v_call: TRBV12-3/TRBV12-4; j_call: TRBJ2-2; cdr3_aa: CASRLWGTGELFF; cdr3_nt: TGTGCCAGCCGACTGTGGGGGACCGGGGAGCTGTTTTTT
d_call: TRBD1; clone_size: .; v_call: TRBV4-1; j_call: TRBJ2-2; cdr3_aa: CASSPGTGGTGELFF; cdr3_nt: TGCGCCAGCAGCCCAGGGACAGGGGGGACCGGGGAGCTGTTTTTT
d_call: .; clone_size: .; v_call: TRBV30; j_call: TRBJ1-1; cdr3_aa: CAWSKEGYTEAFF; cdr3_nt: TGTGCCTGGAGTAAGGAGGGGTACACTGAAGCTTTCTTT
d_call: .; clone_size: .; v_call: TRBV7-9; j_call: TRBJ2-5; cdr3_aa: CASSLARVETQYF; cdr3_nt: TGTGCCAGCAGCTTAGCGCGGGTCGAGACCCAGTACTTC
d_call: .; clone_size: .; v_call: TRBV9; j_call: TRBJ2-1; cdr3_aa: CASSSASHHEQFF; cdr3_nt: TGTGCCAGCAGCTCCGCCTCGCATCATGAGCAGTTCTTC
d_call: TRBD2; clone_size: .; v_call: TRBV5-1; j_call: TRBJ2-1; cdr3_aa: CASSFGGRVDEQFF; cdr3_nt: TGCGCCAGCAGCTTCGGCGGGAGGGTCGATGAGCAGTTCTTC
d_call: .; clone_size: .; v_call: TRBV2; j_call: TRBJ1-1; cdr3_aa: CASSSTENTEAFF; cdr3_nt: TGTGCCAGCAGCTCCACGGAGAACACTGAAGCTTTCTTT
d_call: TRBD2; clone_size: once; v_call: TRBV5-4; j_call: TRBJ2-1; cdr3_aa: CASSSSLAGNYNEQFF; cdr3_nt: TGTGCCAGCAGCTCGTCTTTAGCGGGAAATTATAATGAGCAGTTCTTC
d_call: .; clone_size: .; v_call: TRBV7-2; j_call: TRBJ2-3; cdr3_aa: CASSLVSLGADTQYF; cdr3_nt: TGTGCCAGCAGCTTAGTCTCCCTCGGCGCAGATACGCAGTATTTT
d_call: .; clone_size: .; v_call: TRBV15; j_call: TRBJ2-2; cdr3_aa: CATSRSRVWGASGNTGELFF; cdr3_nt: TGTGCCACCAGCAGATCCCGGGTCTGGGGGGCTAGCGGAAATACCGGGGAGCTGTTTTTT